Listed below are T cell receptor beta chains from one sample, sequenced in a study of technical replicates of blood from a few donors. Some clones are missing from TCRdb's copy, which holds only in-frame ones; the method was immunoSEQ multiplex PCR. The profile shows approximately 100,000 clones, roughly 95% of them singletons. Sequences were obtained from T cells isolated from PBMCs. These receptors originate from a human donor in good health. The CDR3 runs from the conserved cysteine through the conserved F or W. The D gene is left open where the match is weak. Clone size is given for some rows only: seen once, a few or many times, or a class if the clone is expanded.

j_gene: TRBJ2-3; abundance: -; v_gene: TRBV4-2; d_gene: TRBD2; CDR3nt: TGTGCCAGCAGCCAAGGGGGGACTAGCGGGATCCCAGATACGCAGTATTTT; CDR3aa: CASSQGGTSGIPDTQYF
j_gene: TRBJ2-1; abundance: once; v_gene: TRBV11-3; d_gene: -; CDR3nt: TGTGCCAGCAGCTCCCCGTATTTGTGGGCGGGGAATGAGCAGTTCTTC; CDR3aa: CASSSPYLWAGNEQFF
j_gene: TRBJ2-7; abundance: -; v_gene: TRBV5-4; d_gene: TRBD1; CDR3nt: TGTGCCAGCAGCTCGAATCAGGGGGCGCGGAACGAGCAGTACTTC; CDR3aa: CASSSNQGARNEQYF
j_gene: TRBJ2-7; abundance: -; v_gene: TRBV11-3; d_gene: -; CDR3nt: TGTGCCAGCAGCCCTGCGGGGGCGAGCTCCTACGAGCAGTACTTC; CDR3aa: CASSPAGASSYEQYF
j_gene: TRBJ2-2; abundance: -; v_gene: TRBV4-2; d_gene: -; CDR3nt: TGTGCCAGCAGCCAAGAGGGACTTAGCACCGGGGAGCTGTTTTTT; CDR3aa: CASSQEGLSTGELFF
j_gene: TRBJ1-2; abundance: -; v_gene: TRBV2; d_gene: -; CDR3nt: TGTGCCAGCCTACCAGGCGGGCGGAACTATGGCTACACCTTC; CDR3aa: CASLPGGRNYGYTF
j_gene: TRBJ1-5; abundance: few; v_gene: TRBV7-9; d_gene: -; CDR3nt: TGTGCCAGCAGCTTAGGAGGTCAGCCCCAGCATTTT; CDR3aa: CASSLGGQPQHF
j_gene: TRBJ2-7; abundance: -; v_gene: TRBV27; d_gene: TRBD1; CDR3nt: TGTGCCAGCAGTTTAGGACCCGGGACAGCCTACGAGCAGTACTTC; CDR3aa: CASSLGPGTAYEQYF
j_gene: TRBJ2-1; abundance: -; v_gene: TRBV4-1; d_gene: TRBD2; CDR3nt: TGCGCCAGCAGCTTCCCACCGGCGGGGGAAGAGGGTGAGCAGTTCTTC; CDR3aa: CASSFPPAGEEGEQFF
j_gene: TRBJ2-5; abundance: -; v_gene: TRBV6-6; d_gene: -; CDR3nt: TGTGCCAGCAGTTACTCGCAGGCTCGGAAAGAGACCCAGTACTTC; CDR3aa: CASSYSQARKETQYF
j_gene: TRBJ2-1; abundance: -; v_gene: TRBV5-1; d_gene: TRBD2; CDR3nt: TGCGCCAGCAGGGTTCCGGCGGGACTAGCGGGGGGGCCGGATTCTTACAATGAGCAATTCTTC; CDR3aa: CASRVPAGLAGGPDSYNEQFF
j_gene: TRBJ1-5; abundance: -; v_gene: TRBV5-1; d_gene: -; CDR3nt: TGCGCCAGCAGCTTGGTTGGCAGGTATGACCAGCCCCAGCATTTT; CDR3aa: CASSLVGRYDQPQHF
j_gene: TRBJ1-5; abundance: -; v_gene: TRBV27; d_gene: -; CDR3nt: TGTGCCAGCGGACGAACAGGGTTGGGGGATCAGCCCCAGCATTTT; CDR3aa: CASGRTGLGDQPQHF
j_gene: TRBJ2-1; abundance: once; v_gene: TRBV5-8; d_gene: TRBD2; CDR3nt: TGTGCCAGCAGCCCGGGACTAGCGGGAGAGACTTTCCCGTTCTTC; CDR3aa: CASSPGLAGETFPFF
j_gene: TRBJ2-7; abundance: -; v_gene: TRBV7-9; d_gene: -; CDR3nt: TGTGCCAGCAGCTTAGCGGTCGGGGGAAGAGACGAGCAGTACTTC; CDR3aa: CASSLAVGGRDEQYF
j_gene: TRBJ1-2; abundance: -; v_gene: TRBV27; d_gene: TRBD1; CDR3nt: TGTGCCAGCAGCCTCAACTCCGGGACAGCCTTCTATGGCTACACCTTC; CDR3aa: CASSLNSGTAFYGYTF
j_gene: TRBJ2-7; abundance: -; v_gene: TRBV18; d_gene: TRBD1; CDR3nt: TGTGCCAGCTCACACCGGGACAGAGCCTACGAGCAGTACTTC; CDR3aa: CASSHRDRAYEQYF
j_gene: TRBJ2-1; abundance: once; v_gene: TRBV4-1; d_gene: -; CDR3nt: TGCGCCAGCAGCCAAGAGGGAGTTTACAATGAGCAGTTCTTC; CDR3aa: CASSQEGVYNEQFF
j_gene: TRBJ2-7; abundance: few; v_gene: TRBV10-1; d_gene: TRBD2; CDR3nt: TGCGCCAGCAGTTCCGGGACTAGCGGGGGGGAGCAGTACTTC; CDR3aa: CASSSGTSGGEQYF
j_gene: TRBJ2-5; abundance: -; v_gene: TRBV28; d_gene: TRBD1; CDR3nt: TGTGCCAGCAGTCCCGGGACAGGGAAAAAAGAGACCCAGTACTTC; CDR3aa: CASSPGTGKKETQYF
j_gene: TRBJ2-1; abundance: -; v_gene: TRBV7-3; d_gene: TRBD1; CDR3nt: TGTGCCAGCAGCTATCCGGGACAGGGCGATGAGCAGTTCTTC; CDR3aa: CASSYPGQGDEQFF
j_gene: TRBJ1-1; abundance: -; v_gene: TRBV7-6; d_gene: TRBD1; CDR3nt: TGTGCCAGCAGCCATGACAGGGGCTCTTTAATGAACACTGAAGCTTTCTTT; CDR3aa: CASSHDRGSLMNTEAFF
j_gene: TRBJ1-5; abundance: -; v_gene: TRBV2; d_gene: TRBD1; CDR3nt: TGTGCCAGCAGTCACAGGGGGCATCAGCCCCAGCATTTT; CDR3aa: CASSHRGHQPQHF
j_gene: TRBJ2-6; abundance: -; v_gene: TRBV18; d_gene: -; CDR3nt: TGTGCCAGCTCACCCACACAGAGGTTGGGACTTGGGGGGGCCAACGTCCTGACTTTC; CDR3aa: CASSPTQRLGLGGANVLTF
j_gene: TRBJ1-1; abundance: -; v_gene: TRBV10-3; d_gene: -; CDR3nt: TGTGCCATCAGTGAGGCATACCTGACAGCCGGGAACACTGAAGCTTTCTTT; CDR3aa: CAISEAYLTAGNTEAFF
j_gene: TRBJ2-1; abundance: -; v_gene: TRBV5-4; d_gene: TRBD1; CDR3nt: TGTGCCAGCAGCTTGGTGACAGGGGGCTATGTAAATGAGCAGTTCTTC; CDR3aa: CASSLVTGGYVNEQFF
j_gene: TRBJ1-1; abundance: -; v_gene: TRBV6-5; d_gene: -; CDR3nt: TGTGCCAGCAGTTACGTAAGGGGGAGACAAGAAGCTTTCTTT; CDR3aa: CASSYVRGRQEAFF
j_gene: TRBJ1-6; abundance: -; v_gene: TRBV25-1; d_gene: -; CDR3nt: TGTGCCAGCAGCGCCGAAAGGGGTTTTAGGCTTGGTTCACCCCTCCACTTT; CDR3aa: CASSAERGFRLGSPLHF
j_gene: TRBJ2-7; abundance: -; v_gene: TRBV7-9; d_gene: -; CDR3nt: TGTGCCAGCAGCTTCGATGAGACAGAGCAGTACTTC; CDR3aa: CASSFDETEQYF
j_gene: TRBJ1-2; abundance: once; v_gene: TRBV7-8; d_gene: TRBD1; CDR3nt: TGTGCCAGCAGCTTGGAAGGGGGACAGAACTATGGCTACACCTTC; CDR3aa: CASSLEGGQNYGYTF
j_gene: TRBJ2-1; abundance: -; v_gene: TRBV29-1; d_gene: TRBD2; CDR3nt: TGCAGCGTTGAAGGGGGACTAGCGGTTCACAATGAGCAGTTCTTC; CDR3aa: CSVEGGLAVHNEQFF
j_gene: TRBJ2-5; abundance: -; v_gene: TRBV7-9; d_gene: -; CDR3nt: TGTGCCATCGAACCTACCGGAGAGACCCAGTACTTC; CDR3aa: CAIEPTGETQYF
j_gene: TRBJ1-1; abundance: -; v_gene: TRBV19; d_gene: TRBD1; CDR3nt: TGTGCCAGTAGTAGCGGAGTACCGGGACAGGGGGATGAAGCTTTCTTT; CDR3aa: CASSSGVPGQGDEAFF
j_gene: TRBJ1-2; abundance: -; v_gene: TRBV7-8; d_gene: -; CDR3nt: TGTGCCAGCAGCTTATCCGGGACAAATCCCTATGGCTACACCTTC; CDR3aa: CASSLSGTNPYGYTF
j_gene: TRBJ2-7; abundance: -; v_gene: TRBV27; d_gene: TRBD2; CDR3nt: TGTGCCAGCAGTGGGGCCGGGAGGCCGCACGAGCAGTACTTC; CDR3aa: CASSGAGRPHEQYF
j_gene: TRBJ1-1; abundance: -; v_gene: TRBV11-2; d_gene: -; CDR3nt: TGTGCCAGCAGCTTAGTCGGTGCCGTTGAAGCTTTCTTT; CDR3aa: CASSLVGAVEAFF
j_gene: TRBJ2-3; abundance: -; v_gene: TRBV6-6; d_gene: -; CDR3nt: TGTGCCAGCAGCCAATCAGATACGCAGTATTTT; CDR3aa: CASSQSDTQYF
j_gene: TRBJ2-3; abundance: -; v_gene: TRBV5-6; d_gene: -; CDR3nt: TGTGCCAGCAGCTCACTCGCCGGGACTGCCCCGGGGACGCAGTATTTT; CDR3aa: CASSSLAGTAPGTQYF
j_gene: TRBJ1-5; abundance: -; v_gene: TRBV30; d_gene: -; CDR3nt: TGTGCCTGGAGTGCCGGAGCAAATCAGCCCCAGCATTTT; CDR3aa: CAWSAGANQPQHF
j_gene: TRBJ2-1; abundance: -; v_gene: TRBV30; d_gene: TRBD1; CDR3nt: TGTGCCGGAAGAGGACAGGGGGCCTACAATGAGCAGTTCTTC; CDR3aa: CAGRGQGAYNEQFF
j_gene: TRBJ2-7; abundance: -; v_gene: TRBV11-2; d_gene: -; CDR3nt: TGTGCCAGCAGCCGTGCAACAGCCTTCTCCTACGAGCAGTACTTC; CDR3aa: CASSRATAFSYEQYF
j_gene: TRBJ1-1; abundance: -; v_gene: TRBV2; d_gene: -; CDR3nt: TGTGCCTGCAGAGGTTGGGGGGTGAACACTGAAGCTTTCTTT; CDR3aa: CACRGWGVNTEAFF
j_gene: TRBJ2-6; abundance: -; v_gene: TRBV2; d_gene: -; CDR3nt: TGTGCCAGCAGAGAGATACTATCTGGGGCCAACGTCCTGACTTTC; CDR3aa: CASREILSGANVLTF
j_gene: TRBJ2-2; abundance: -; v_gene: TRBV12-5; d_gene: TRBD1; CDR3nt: TGTGCTAGTGGTTCTGTGACAGGGGTCCCCGGGGAGCTGTTTTTT; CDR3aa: CASGSVTGVPGELFF
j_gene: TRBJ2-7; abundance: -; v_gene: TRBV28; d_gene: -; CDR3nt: TGTGCCAGCAGTACCCACAGGGAGGGGGAGCAGTACTTC; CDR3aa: CASSTHREGEQYF